Below, 13 T cell receptor beta chains from the same sample are listed, as sequenced in a study of blood T cell repertoires in COVID-19. Sequencing was performed with immunoSEQ multiplex PCR; in TCRdb, only in-frame clones are kept and a portion is missing. The sample holds about 180,000 clones; 75% to 85% are singletons and the top ten take approximately 1.4%. The material sequenced was peripheral blood. The receptors shown here come from a human donor in a cohort sampled during active COVID-19.

Only a few counts were recorded for this clone. The chain employs TRBV7-2 and TRBJ1-5; no definite D call. V was clipped by 1 base and J by 0 bases, with 7 bases between them. The CDR3 has 15 amino acids. CDR1 is SGHTA and CDR2 is FQGNSA in the germline V gene. For the CDR3, the DNA is TGTGCCAGCAGCTTAGGACAAAGTAGCAATCAGCCCCAGCATTTT. Translating gives CASSLGQSSNQPQHF.

The V and J genes are TRBV13 and TRBJ2-1, with a weak D call TRBD2 (5 bases). V lost 7 bases and J 1 base, leaving 5 bases between the germline ends. In germline, CDR1 is PRHDT, CDR2 FYEKMQ (reference sequence). The CDR3 runs 12 residues. CDR3 sequence (DNA): TGTGCCAGCACGGGGTCCTACAATGAGCAGTTCTTC. Translation: CASTGSYNEQFF.

The chain recombines TRBV9 with TRBJ2-3; 11 nucleotides align to TRBD2. The CDR3 is made up of 18 amino acids. In germline, CDR1 is SGDLS, CDR2 YYNGEE. J lost 0 bases, V lost 4 bases, and 10 bases had no gene match. The CDR3 loop reads CASSSTFSGGASTDTQYF. The CDR3 DNA sequence: TGTGCCAGCAGCTCCACCTTTAGCGGGGGGGCTAGCACAGATACGCAGTATTTT. Drawing the rest from reference TRBV9 and TRBJ2-3, the complete variable domain is DSGVTQTPKHLITATGQRVTLRCSPRSGDLSVYWYQQSLDQGLQFLIQYYNGEERAKGNILERFSAQQFPDLHSELNLSSLELGDSALYFCASSSTFSGGASTDTQYFGPGTRLTVL.

The chain combines TRBV28 with TRBJ2-7; 7 bases match TRBD1. This CDR3 has 13 amino acids. Germline trimming cut 5 bases from V and 7 bases from J; bases unmatched to any gene: 8. CDR1 and CDR2 from the germline V gene are MDHEN and SYDVKM. CDR3 loop: CASSPQGTGEQYF. The CDR3 nucleotides are TGTGCCAGCAGTCCACAGGGGACGGGGGAGCAGTACTTC.

This clone was seen only a few times. This sequence joins TRBV6-6 and TRBJ2-7, with D possibly being TRBD1 (5 bases). The ends were cut back, 6 bases at V and 3 bases at J, with 9 bases in the middle. Germline-derived CDR1 and CDR2 are MNHNY and SVGAGI (reference sequence). The CDR3 extends over 12 amino acids. The CDR3 region has the DNA TGTGCCAGCAGCATCAGGGACTACGAGCAGTACTTC. Protein: CASSIRDYEQYF.

The chain couples TRBV14 to TRBJ1-2; D possibly corresponds to TRBD1 (6 bases). The CDR3 extends over 13 amino acids. The V end lost 4 bases, the J end lost 4 bases, and 10 bases lay between the germline ends. The germline V gene encodes CDR1 SGHDN and CDR2 FVKESK. CDR3 in amino acids: CASSLRDTYGYTF. The CDR3 nucleotides read TGTGCCAGCAGCCTCCGGGACACCTATGGCTACACCTTC.

This chain links TRBV9 with TRBJ2-3, with 12 bases fitting TRBD2. J was trimmed by 5 bases and V by 0 bases; bases with no gene match: 7. This CDR3 has 17 residues. Germline values: CDR1 SGDLS, CDR2 YYNGEE. In DNA, the CDR3 is TGTGCCAGCAGCGTAGATCCCCTAGCGGGGGGGCAAGATACGCAGTATTTT. Encoded protein: CASSVDPLAGGQDTQYF.

V is TRBV6-5 and J is TRBJ2-3, with a possible D match to TRBD2 (5 bases). This CDR3 spans 12 amino acids. With 4 bases removed from V and 8 bases from J, the gap between germline ends came to 10 bases. Germline-derived CDR1 and CDR2 are MNHEY and SVGAGI. This CDR3 is CASSSGFGTQYF. As DNA, the CDR3 is TGTGCCAGCAGTTCGGGATTTGGTACGCAGTATTTT.

The chain couples TRBV4-2 to TRBJ1-6; D uncertain. The V and J ends lost 0 bases and 4 bases respectively, with 7 bases between them. From germline, CDR1 is LGHNA and CDR2 YNFKEQ. The CDR3 contains 15 residues. The CDR3 spells CASSQDESYNSPLHF. DNA for the CDR3: TGTGCCAGCAGCCAAGATGAGTCATATAATTCACCCCTCCACTTT.

This clone occurred once. This chain links TRBV20-1 with TRBJ2-7; 11 bases line up with TRBD1. The CDR3 spans 11 residues. CDR1 is DFQATT, CDR2 SNEGSKA, per germline (reference sequence). V gave up 8 bases and J gave up 5 bases; unmatched junction bases: 2. The CDR3: CSSGQGDEQYF. In DNA form, the CDR3 reads TGCAGTTCGGGACAGGGGGACGAGCAGTACTTC.

The chain couples TRBV28 to TRBJ2-1; 11 bases line up with TRBD1. The CDR3 has 17 amino acids. Germline V gene lookup returns CDR1 MDHEN and CDR2 SYDVKM. V lost 6 bases to trimming and J lost 7 bases; unmatched junction nucleotides: 14. The CDR3 DNA follows: TGTGCCAGCAGATCCCCCGGGACAGGGGGGGAGTTGAATGAGCAGTTCTTC. It yields the protein CASRSPGTGGELNEQFF.

The chain is built from TRBV10-1 and TRBJ2-7; 15 positions agree with TRBD2. The CDR3 covers 16 residues. Germline loops: CDR1 WNHNN, CDR2 SYGVQD (reference sequence). Germline trimming cut 9 bases from V and 3 bases from J; bases unmatched to any gene: 9. The CDR3 coding sequence is TGCGCCAGTCCCGGACTAGCGGGAGGGCCAGACTACGAGCAGTACTTC. Protein: CASPGLAGGPDYEQYF.

The gene calls are TRBV4-1 and TRBJ2-1; the match to TRBD2 covers 7 bases. Germline V lookup: CDR1 MGHRA, CDR2 YSYEKL. Germline trimming cut 4 bases from V and 3 bases from J; bases unmatched to any gene: 6. This CDR3 comprises 15 residues. The CDR3 sequence is CASSRGLVNYNEQFF. CDR3 in DNA: TGCGCCAGCAGCCGAGGACTAGTAAACTACAATGAGCAGTTCTTC.